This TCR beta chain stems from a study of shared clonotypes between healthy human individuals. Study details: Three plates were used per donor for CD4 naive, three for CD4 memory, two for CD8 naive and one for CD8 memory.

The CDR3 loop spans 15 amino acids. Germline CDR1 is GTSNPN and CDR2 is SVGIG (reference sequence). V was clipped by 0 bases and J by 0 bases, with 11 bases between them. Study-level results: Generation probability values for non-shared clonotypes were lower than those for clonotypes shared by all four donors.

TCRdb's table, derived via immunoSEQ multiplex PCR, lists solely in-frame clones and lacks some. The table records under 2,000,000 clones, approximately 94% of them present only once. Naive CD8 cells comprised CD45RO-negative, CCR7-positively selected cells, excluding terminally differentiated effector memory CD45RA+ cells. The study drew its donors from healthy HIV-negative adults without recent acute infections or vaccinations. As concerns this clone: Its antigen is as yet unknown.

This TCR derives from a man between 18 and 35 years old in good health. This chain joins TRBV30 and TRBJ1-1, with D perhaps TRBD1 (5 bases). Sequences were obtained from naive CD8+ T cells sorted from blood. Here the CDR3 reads CAWSVLEGLNTEAFF. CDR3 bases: TGTGCCTGGAGTGTACTAGAGGGGCTGAACACTGAAGCTTTCTTT.